A selection of T cell receptor beta chains follows, all from one sample in a study of T-cell memory formation after mild COVID-19. One entry per CDR3 protein results from TCRdb running MiXCR on the 5' RACE reads. The sample holds around 200,000 distinct CDR3 sequences; around 9.5% are singletons and the top ten take around 3.3%. Sequencing was performed on PBMCs or a T cell subset sorted from them (not recorded which). The source of these receptors is a man between 18 and 29 years old who had mild COVID-19 (a few samples of this study predate the infection). Cell type and time point are not known. The CDR3 runs from the conserved cysteine through the conserved F or W. A D gene is named only where the DNA matches it firmly. Only part of the rows carry a size: once, few, many, or a class if the clone is expanded.

J gene	V gene	D gene	clone size	CDR3 protein	CDR3 DNA
TRBJ2-2	TRBV7-9	-	few	CASSLGQVGTGELFF	TGTGCCAGCAGCTTAGGACAGGTTGGCACCGGGGAGCTGTTTTTT
TRBJ2-1	TRBV20-1	TRBD1	few	CSATQDRYNEQFF	TGCAGTGCTACTCAGGACAGGTACAATGAGCAGTTCTTC
TRBJ1-3	TRBV9	-	-	CASSPPHSGNTIYF	TGTGCCAGCTCCCCCCCGCACTCTGGAAACACCATATATTTT
TRBJ2-1	TRBV3-1	-	-	CASSRGGGNEQFF	TGTGCCAGCAGCCGGGGTGGTGGGAATGAGCAGTTCTTC
TRBJ2-2	TRBV7-2	TRBD1	many	CASSLQTGTNTGELFF	TGTGCCAGCAGCTTGCAGACAGGGACGAACACCGGGGAGCTGTTTTTT
TRBJ1-2	TRBV4-3	TRBD1	many	CASSLDRDRGRRNGYTF	TGCGCCAGCAGCCTAGACCGGGACAGGGGGCGCAGAAATGGCTACACCTTC
TRBJ2-7	TRBV7-2	TRBD2	-	CASSLASTSGGYEQYF	TGTGCCAGCAGCTTAGCGAGTACTAGCGGGGGGTACGAGCAGTACTTC
TRBJ2-3	TRBV12-3/TRBV12-4	TRBD2	once	CASRAGVSTDTQYF	TGTGCCAGCAGGGCGGGGGTTAGCACAGATACGCAGTATTTT
TRBJ1-2	TRBV15	TRBD1	-	CATSTDRGYGYTF	TGTGCCACCAGCACAGACAGGGGCTATGGCTACACCTTC
TRBJ2-3	TRBV5-5	-	few	CASSLDPGTGDTQYF	TGTGCCAGCAGCTTGGACCCGGGTACAGGGGATACGCAGTATTTT
TRBJ1-4	TRBV7-2	-	few	CASSKQGQGEKLFF	TGTGCCAGCAGCAAACAGGGCCAGGGGGAAAAACTGTTTTTT
TRBJ2-5	TRBV20-1	TRBD2	few	CSALAGGGLETQYF	TGCAGTGCCTTAGCGGGGGGTGGCTTGGAGACCCAGTACTTC
TRBJ2-4	TRBV20-1	-	many	CSARGWEGASGKNIQYF	TGCAGTGCCAGGGGGTGGGAGGGGGCTAGTGGCAAAAACATTCAGTACTTC
TRBJ1-1	TRBV28	-	few	CASTPYPWKGENTEAFF	TGTGCCAGCACCCCATACCCTTGGAAAGGGGAAAACACTGAAGCTTTCTTT
TRBJ1-5	TRBV6-5	TRBD1	few	CASSYGTGQNQPQHF	TGTGCCAGCAGTTACGGGACAGGGCAAAATCAGCCCCAGCATTTT
TRBJ2-5	TRBV20-1	-	-	CSASSETQYF	TGCAGTGCTAGTTCGGAGACCCAGTACTTC
TRBJ1-2	TRBV7-2	TRBD1	many	CASSLDRANYGYTF	TGTGCCAGCAGCTTGGACAGGGCTAACTATGGCTACACCTTC
TRBJ1-5	TRBV4-3	-	-	CASSPGLVTQPQHF	TGCGCCAGCAGCCCCGGCCTAGTGACTCAGCCCCAGCATTTT
TRBJ2-7	TRBV20-1	-	few	CSASGEYEQYF	TGCAGTGCTTCCGGGGAGTACGAGCAGTACTTC
TRBJ2-7	TRBV4-3	TRBD1	-	CASSQRVGQGANNEQYF	TGCGCCAGCAGCCAAAGAGTCGGACAGGGGGCTAATAACGAGCAGTACTTC
TRBJ1-4	TRBV19	-	-	CASSMKQDEKLFF	TGTGCCAGTAGTATGAAACAGGATGAAAAACTGTTTTTT
TRBJ2-1	TRBV9	-	few	CASSVGETEQFF	TGTGCCAGCAGCGTAGGGGAGACGGAGCAGTTCTTC
TRBJ1-1	TRBV5-1	-	-	CASSLYREVGTEAFF	TGCGCCAGCAGCTTATACAGGGAGGTGGGCACTGAAGCTTTCTTT
TRBJ1-4	TRBV5-1	TRBD1	few	CASSLGDSEKLFF	TGCGCCAGCAGCTTGGGGGACAGTGAAAAACTGTTTTTT
TRBJ2-3	TRBV5-1	-	many	CASSLQGLALDTQYF	TGCGCCAGCAGCTTACAGGGTTTGGCATTGGATACGCAGTATTTT
TRBJ2-1	TRBV20-1	-	few	CSARSIVGTQLTPNEQFF	TGCAGTGCTAGATCCATTGTGGGGACCCAGCTTACTCCCAATGAGCAGTTCTTC
TRBJ1-1	TRBV4-3	-	few	CASSQEEGVRAFF	TGCGCCAGCAGCCAAGAGGAGGGCGTGAGGGCTTTCTTT
TRBJ2-3	TRBV12-3/TRBV12-4	-	few	CASSLASMTDTQYF	TGTGCCAGCAGTTTGGCTAGCATGACAGATACGCAGTATTTT
TRBJ1-5	TRBV10-2	-	-	CASSESHSNQPQHF	TGCGCCAGCAGTGAGTCACATAGCAATCAGCCCCAGCATTTT
TRBJ2-5	TRBV12-5	-	few	CASGERGAETQYF	TGTGCTAGTGGCGAAAGGGGGGCGGAGACCCAGTACTTC
TRBJ1-1	TRBV5-5	-	few	CASSLGSGLGGKSTEAFF	TGTGCCAGCAGCTTGGGTTCGGGGTTGGGGGGCAAGAGCACTGAAGCTTTCTTT
TRBJ2-6	TRBV7-2	TRBD1	few	CASSSQGANSGANVLTF	TGTGCCAGCAGCTCACAGGGGGCGAACTCTGGGGCCAACGTCCTGACTTTC
TRBJ2-7	TRBV4-2	-	-	CASSPQGTVHEQYF	TGTGCCAGCAGCCCCCAGGGGACCGTCCACGAGCAGTACTTC
TRBJ2-3	TRBV7-8	-	-	CASGGLGDTQYF	TGTGCCAGCGGGGGGCTCGGAGATACGCAGTATTTT